Presented here are 26 T cell receptor beta chains from one specimen sequenced in a study of CD4 T cells in relation to SARS-CoV-2 and coronaviruses. The table came from immunoSEQ multiplex PCR; TCRdb's copy has only in-frame clones and leaves some out. The data show around 24,000 clones, 70% to 80% seen once. For these receptors, no antigen is known. CD4+ T cells from unexposed donors were obtained before the COVID-19 pandemic (2011-2018). CD4+ T cells were isolated from the cells after 10 days of culture. Source material: CD4+ T cells from PBMCs, cultured in vitro. The source is a human donor in good health.

The rearrangement uses TRBV5-1 and TRBJ2-3; D is perhaps TRBD2 (7 bases). The CDR3 loop spans 15 amino acids. The ends were cut back, 2 bases at V and 1 base at J, with 11 bases in the middle. Germline V lookup: CDR1 SGHRS, CDR2 YFSETQ. The CDR3 DNA follows: TGCGCCAGCAGCTTTCGGGGGGCAGGCACAGATACGCAGTATTTT. Encoded protein: CASSFRGAGTDTQYF.

The V gene is TRBV12-3 or TRBV12-4, the J gene TRBJ1-1; D ambiguous. The CDR3 runs 12 residues. The V and J ends lost 5 bases and 1 base respectively, with 5 bases between them. CDR3 region: CASSVRNTEAFF. In DNA form, the CDR3 reads TGTGCCAGCAGTGTGAGGAACACTGAAGCTTTCTTT.

This chain links TRBV7-7 with TRBJ2-5, with 7 bases that match TRBD2. The CDR3 is 15 residues long. CDR1 is SSHAT, CDR2 FNYEAQ, per germline (reference sequence). The V and J ends lost 1 base and 5 bases, in that order; junction bases with no gene match: 7. CDR3 bases: TGTGCCAGCAGCTTAGGAGGACTAGAAACGGAGACCCAGTACTTC. Protein sequence: CASSLGGLETETQYF.

The chain uses TRBV11-3 and TRBJ2-1; TRBD2 matches 9 bases. Germline V gene lookup returns CDR1 SGHNT and CDR2 YENEEA. The trim removed 5 bases at V and 7 bases at J, leaving 9 bases unmatched. This CDR3 region has 15 residues. As DNA, the CDR3 is TGTGCCAGCAGCCGGGTAGCGGGAGCGTTGAATGAGCAGTTCTTC. This codes for CASSRVAGALNEQFF. The full variable domain, with the rest looked up from reference TRBV11-3 and TRBJ2-1, is EAGVVQSPRYKIIEKKQPVAFWCNPISGHNTLYWYLQNLGQGPELLIRYENEEAVDDSQLPKDRFSAERLKGVDSTLKIQPAELGDSAVYLCASSRVAGALNEQFFGPGTRLTVL.

This chain joins TRBV11-2 and TRBJ1-1, with D perhaps matching TRBD1 (6 bases). From germline, CDR1 is SGHAT and CDR2 FQNNGV. V lost 6 bases and J lost 1, with 18 bases in between. The CDR3 consists of 16 residues. The CDR3: CASSPGTGQRNTEAFF. CDR3 nucleotide sequence: TGTGCCAGCAGTCCAGGAACTGGACAGAGGAACACTGAAGCTTTCTTT.

CDR3 nucleotides: TGTGCCAGCTCACCAAGCGGGGGTAGTCAAGAGACCCAGTACTTC. Its protein product is CASSPSGGSQETQYF. The chain combines TRBV18 with TRBJ2-5; TRBD2 matches at 8 bases. V gave up 2 bases and J gave up 2 bases; unmatched junction bases: 4. CDR1 is KGHSH and CDR2 is LQKENI in the germline V gene. This CDR3 region has 15 residues. The full variable domain, its missing parts supplied by reference TRBV18 and TRBJ2-5, is NAGVMQNPRHLVRRRGQEARLRCSPMKGHSHVYWYRQLPEEGLKFMVYLQKENIIDESGMPKERFSAEFPKEGPSILRIQQVVRGDSAAYFCASSPSGGSQETQYFGPGTRLLVL.

The genes are TRBV29-1 and TRBJ2-7, with TRBD1 matching 8 bases. Trimming cost V 6 bases and J 5 bases; bases outside gene matches: 9. The CDR3 is made up of 13 amino acids. Germline V gene lookup returns CDR1 SQVTM and CDR2 ANQGSEA. CDR3 sequence (DNA): TGCAGCGTACAGCAGACAGGGGCCGACGAGCAGTACTTC. Protein product: CSVQQTGADEQYF.

The chain employs TRBV28 and TRBJ1-5; weak D call: TRBD1 (6 bases). The germline CDR1 and CDR2 sequences are MDHEN and SYDVKM. The CDR3 sequence is 14 residues long. Trimming removed 4 bases from V and 4 bases from J, with 11 bases in between. CDR3 protein: CASSSGHHNQPQHF. The CDR3 DNA is TGTGCCAGCAGTTCGGGACACCATAATCAGCCCCAGCATTTT.

This chain joins TRBV7-9 and TRBJ2-3; TRBD2 might be the D (6 bases). CDR1 and CDR2 from the germline V gene are SEHNR and FQNEAQ (reference sequence). V lost 4 bases and J lost 3, with 14 bases in between. This CDR3 region has 15 residues. Here the CDR3 DNA reads TGTGCCAGCAGCTCAAAACTAGCCCAAACAGATACGCAGTATTTT. Translating it yields CASSSKLAQTDTQYF.

The rearrangement links TRBV7-8 to TRBJ1-6, with TRBD1 as a possible D gene (5 bases). Trimming took 2 bases from V and 10 from J, leaving 12 bases between them. The CDR3 covers 14 residues. The germline V gene has CDR1 SGHVS and CDR2 FQNEAQ. CDR3 in DNA: TGTGCCAGCAGCTTATCCCCGCGGGGGTCACCCCTCCACTTT. As protein: CASSLSPRGSPLHF. The variable domain in full, completed from reference TRBV7-8 and TRBJ1-6, reads GAGVSQSPRYKVAKRGQDVALRCDPISGHVSLFWYQQALGQGPEFLTYFQNEAQLDKSGLPSDRFFAERPEGSVSTLKIQRTQQEDSAVYLCASSLSPRGSPLHFGNGTRLTVT.

This sequence joins TRBV11-3 and TRBJ2-3; 7 nucleotides align to TRBD2. This CDR3 comprises 16 residues. Germline V gene data show CDR1 as SGHNT and CDR2 as YENEEA. The J segment lost 3 bases and the V segment lost 1 base, leaving 7 bases of the junction unmatched. CDR3 in DNA: TGTGCCAGCAGCTTAGGGAGGCGGGAGCTGACAGATACGCAGTATTTT. Its translation is CASSLGRRELTDTQYF.

The J gene is TRBJ2-2, the V gene TRBV6-5; a weak D match, TRBD2 (5 bases). CDR3 length: 15 residues. V was pared by 4 bases and J by 2 bases, with 11 bases between. Germline CDR1 is MNHEY and CDR2 is SVGAGI. CDR3 nucleotide sequence: TGTGCCAGCAGTTCCGAGGGCAGAAACACCGGGGAGCTGTTTTTT. This sequence encodes CASSSEGRNTGELFF.

This sequence joins TRBV2 and TRBJ1-6; D is possibly TRBD1 (5 bases). Germline CDR1 and CDR2: SNHLY and FYNNEI. The CDR3 is 15 residues long. Trimming cost V 7 bases and J 7 bases, with 17 bases left between them. CDR3 sequence (DNA): TGTGCCAGCATTTTAGACAGCTTTCTCAATTCACCCCTCCACTTT. As protein: CASILDSFLNSPLHF.

Concerning this clone itself: One end of the junction varies from germline; a read error may be responsible. V gene TRBV12-5 combines with J gene TRBJ2-3; 16 positions agree with TRBD2. Germline V CDR1 and CDR2: LGHNT, FRNRAP. The CDR3 contains 17 residues. The DNA of the CDR3 is TGTGCTAGTGGGTTGGGACTAGCGGGGGGGAGCACAGATACGCAGTATTTT. This sequence encodes CASGLGLAGGSTDTQYF.

This clone occurred a few times. V usage is TRBV19 and J usage is TRBJ1-3, with D hard to call. Germline-derived CDR1 and CDR2 are LNHDA and SQIVND (reference sequence). Trimming took 5 bases from V and 0 from J, leaving 11 bases between them. The CDR3 is made up of 15 amino acids. CDR3 sequence reads: CASSSIPDSGNTIYF. CDR3 sequence (DNA): TGTGCCAGTAGTTCCATTCCCGACTCTGGAAACACCATATATTTT.

The chain is built from TRBV7-9 and TRBJ1-2; D unresolved. Germline V gene lookup returns CDR1 SEHNR and CDR2 FQNEAQ (reference sequence). The CDR3 length is 12 residues. V lost 2 bases, J lost 7 bases, and 8 bases lay in between. The CDR3 spells CASSLRGGGYTF. The CDR3 DNA is TGTGCCAGCAGCTTACGGGGAGGTGGCTACACCTTC. Filled out from reference TRBV7-9 and TRBJ1-2, the complete variable domain reads DTGVSQNPRHKITKRGQNVTFRCDPISEHNRLYWYRQTLGQGPEFLTYFQNEAQLEKSRLLSDRFSAERPKGSFSTLEIQRTEQGDSAMYLCASSLRGGGYTFGSGTRLTVV.

This clone has just a few counts. The V call is TRBV6-1, the J call TRBJ1-1, with D unclear. V was pared by 0 bases and J by 5 bases, with 10 bases between. Germline V gene data show CDR1 as MNHNS and CDR2 as SASEGT. This CDR3 comprises 14 residues. CDR3 sequence: CASSEAYSGTEAFF. For the CDR3, the DNA is TGTGCCAGCAGTGAAGCCTACAGTGGGACTGAAGCTTTCTTT.

The rearrangement uses TRBV28 and TRBJ2-3; the match to TRBD2 covers 13 bases. Germline V gene sequence: CDR1 MDHEN, CDR2 SYDVKM. Unmatched junction bases numbered 14, after V lost 7 bases and J lost 4 bases. CDR3 length: 18 residues. CDR3 DNA sequence: TGTGCCAGCATCACCGGACTAGCGGGAGTTTTTAGCGCAGATACGCAGTATTTT. It specifies CASITGLAGVFSADTQYF. The full variable domain, its missing parts supplied by reference TRBV28 and TRBJ2-3, is DVKVTQSSRYLVKRTGEKVFLECVQDMDHENMFWYRQDPGLGLRLIYFSYDVKMKEKGDIPEGYSVSREKKERFSLILESASTNQTSMYLCASITGLAGVFSADTQYFGPGTRLTVL.

The chain recombines TRBV11-1 with TRBJ1-3; D is unresolved. The CDR3 extends over 14 amino acids. Germline V lookup: CDR1 SGHAT, CDR2 FQDESV (reference sequence). Trimming cost V 5 bases and J 0 bases, with 8 bases left between them. The CDR3 DNA follows: TGTGCCAGCAGCCTCGGTCCCTCTGGAAACACCATATATTTT. Protein: CASSLGPSGNTIYF.

This clone has a handful of counts. The chain uses TRBV4-2 and TRBJ1-2; TRBD1 is a possible D gene (5 bases). Germline CDR1 is LGHNA and CDR2 is YNFKEQ. The V end was cut by 3 bases, the J end by 0 bases, with 11 bases between. The CDR3 is made up of 15 amino acids. The CDR3 sequence is CASSHNGAANYGYTF. DNA for the CDR3: TGTGCCAGCAGCCATAACGGGGCAGCTAACTATGGCTACACCTTC.

V gene TRBV7-2 combines with J gene TRBJ2-7; D gene unclear. Trimming removed 1 base at V and 3 bases at J, with 13 bases between. The CDR3 has 15 residues. The germline CDR1 and CDR2 sequences are SGHTA and FQGNSA. DNA of the CDR3: TGTGCCAGCAGCTTAGTGGCACTAACATACTACGAGCAGTACTTC. This gives the protein CASSLVALTYYEQYF.

This clone has a single count. The chain employs TRBV7-8 and TRBJ2-3; no clear D. The V end lost 2 bases, the J end lost 0 bases, and 9 bases lay between the germline ends. CDR1 and CDR2 from the germline V gene are SGHVS and FQNEAQ. The CDR3 length is 15 residues. The CDR3 sequence: CASSLRTLSTDTQYF. The CDR3 DNA follows: TGTGCCAGCAGCTTACGAACCCTAAGCACAGATACGCAGTATTTT.

The chain links TRBV6-1 to TRBJ1-2; no clear D. V was trimmed by 1 base and J by 2 bases, leaving 8 bases between them. The CDR3 sequence is 14 residues long. Germline CDR1 is MNHNS and CDR2 is SASEGT. CDR3 sequence: CASSEGPVNYGYTF. The CDR3 coding sequence is TGTGCCAGCAGTGAAGGGCCAGTCAACTATGGCTACACCTTC.

J is TRBJ1-6 and V is TRBV10-3, with 7 bases fitting TRBD1. The ends lost 9 bases at V and 8 bases at J; junction bases unmatched: 7. The CDR3 loop spans 13 amino acids. The germline V gene encodes CDR1 ENHRY and CDR2 SYGVKD. CDR3 residues: CAIRDSLYSPLHF. The CDR3 nucleotides read TGTGCCATTAGGGACAGTCTCTATTCACCCCTCCACTTT.

The chain couples TRBV7-2 to TRBJ1-2, with D possibly TRBD1 on 5 matching bases. The CDR3 loop spans 14 amino acids. The V end lost 5 bases, the J end lost 6 bases, and 16 bases lay between the germline ends. The germline gives CDR1 SGHTA, CDR2 FQGNSA. CDR3 sequence: CASSQSWGGNGYTF. The CDR3 DNA is TGTGCCAGCAGCCAGTCGTGGGGGGGGAATGGCTACACCTTC.

This chain connects TRBV7-9 to TRBJ2-2, with 7 bases identical to TRBD1. This CDR3 is built from 14 residues. Germline V gives CDR1 SEHNR, CDR2 FQNEAQ (reference sequence). The ends lost 5 bases at V and 4 bases at J; junction bases unmatched: 4. The CDR3 protein is CASSPGQPTGELFF. The CDR3 DNA follows: TGTGCCAGCAGCCCGGGACAGCCCACCGGGGAGCTGTTTTTT.